These T cell receptor beta chains were read from a single sample in a study of shared clonotypes between healthy human individuals. Clones were read by immunoSEQ multiplex PCR, and TCRdb kept only the in-frame ones, dropping some. In the table there are 2 million to 2.5 million clones, 85% to 95% of which are singletons. The sequenced material came from naive CD4+ T cells from PBMCs. All receptors come from a man between 18 and 29 years old in good health. Some clones in this sample may be carry-over from other donors' samples. Each CDR3 is given with its conserved first and last residue. Each record gives: D gene, clone size, J gene, V gene, CDR3 DNA, CDR3 protein. A D gene is named only where the DNA matches it firmly. Expanded clones get a size class; other rows say once, few or many, or leave the size out.

d_gene: -; abundance: -; j_gene: TRBJ2-5; v_gene: TRBV30; CDR3nt: TGTGCCTGGAGTTGGGCTAGCCAAGAGACCCAGTACTTC; CDR3aa: CAWSWASQETQYF
d_gene: -; abundance: -; j_gene: TRBJ1-1; v_gene: TRBV28; CDR3nt: TGTGCCAGCAGTTTGCGACAGGAAGTGTCAGCTTTCTTT; CDR3aa: CASSLRQEVSAFF
d_gene: -; abundance: -; j_gene: TRBJ1-6; v_gene: TRBV7-2; CDR3nt: TGTGCCAGCAGCCTTTGGGGTTTGGGACGGAATAATTCACCCCTCCACTTT; CDR3aa: CASSLWGLGRNNSPLHF
d_gene: TRBD2; abundance: -; j_gene: TRBJ2-5; v_gene: TRBV11-1; CDR3nt: TGTGCCAGCAGCTTCCGACTAGCGGGGGAATTCCAAGAGACCCAGTACTTC; CDR3aa: CASSFRLAGEFQETQYF
d_gene: TRBD1; abundance: -; j_gene: TRBJ2-1; v_gene: TRBV5-1; CDR3nt: TGCGCCAGCAGCTTGGGGACAGGGATGCAGTACAATGAGCAGTTCTTC; CDR3aa: CASSLGTGMQYNEQFF
d_gene: -; abundance: -; j_gene: TRBJ1-2; v_gene: TRBV13; CDR3nt: TGTGCCAGCAGCTTAGGGGACAGAGACCCCGAGGACTATGGCTACACCTTC; CDR3aa: CASSLGDRDPEDYGYTF
d_gene: TRBD2; abundance: once; j_gene: TRBJ2-2; v_gene: TRBV9; CDR3nt: TGTGCCAGCAGCCCCCGGGACTACCCGACCGGGGAGCTGTTTTTT; CDR3aa: CASSPRDYPTGELFF
d_gene: -; abundance: -; j_gene: TRBJ2-3; v_gene: TRBV11-2; CDR3nt: TGTGCCAGCAGCCTTGGACTCAGCACAGATACGCAGTATTTT; CDR3aa: CASSLGLSTDTQYF
d_gene: -; abundance: once; j_gene: TRBJ2-1; v_gene: TRBV30; CDR3nt: TGTGCCTGGAGTGTTGCTAGCTTGGCCTACAATGAGCAGTTCTTC; CDR3aa: CAWSVASLAYNEQFF
d_gene: -; abundance: -; j_gene: TRBJ1-2; v_gene: TRBV28; CDR3nt: TGTGCCAGCAGTTTCTGGGGGTATGGCTACACCTTC; CDR3aa: CASSFWGYGYTF
d_gene: -; abundance: -; j_gene: TRBJ1-3; v_gene: TRBV15; CDR3nt: TGTGCCACCAGCAGCCCCCCTCTGGTTGGAAACACCATATATTTT; CDR3aa: CATSSPPLVGNTIYF
d_gene: TRBD2; abundance: -; j_gene: TRBJ2-1; v_gene: TRBV29-1; CDR3nt: TGCAGCATTGTCGGGGCTAGCGGATCCTACAATGAGCAGTTCTTC; CDR3aa: CSIVGASGSYNEQFF
d_gene: -; abundance: -; j_gene: TRBJ1-1; v_gene: TRBV18; CDR3nt: TGTGCCAGCTCACCGGACCTGATTCAACAGCAGTGGGGCACTGAAGCTTTCTTT; CDR3aa: CASSPDLIQQQWGTEAFF
d_gene: -; abundance: -; j_gene: TRBJ2-1; v_gene: TRBV11-3; CDR3nt: TGTGCCAGCAGCCGCAATTTTGGACAGCACAATGAGCAGTTCTTC; CDR3aa: CASSRNFGQHNEQFF
d_gene: -; abundance: -; j_gene: TRBJ1-3; v_gene: TRBV29-1; CDR3nt: TGCAGCGTCGGCGTCGGGGAGAGCACCATATATTTT; CDR3aa: CSVGVGESTIYF
d_gene: -; abundance: -; j_gene: TRBJ2-1; v_gene: TRBV11-3; CDR3nt: TGTGCCAGCAGCTTAAGCTACAGTAGCTCCTACAATGAGCAGTTCTTC; CDR3aa: CASSLSYSSSYNEQFF
d_gene: -; abundance: -; j_gene: TRBJ1-4; v_gene: TRBV28; CDR3nt: TGTGCCAGCAGTTCCCACGTAGCAACTAATGAAAAACTGTTTTTT; CDR3aa: CASSSHVATNEKLFF
d_gene: -; abundance: -; j_gene: TRBJ1-2; v_gene: TRBV6-5; CDR3nt: TGTGCCAGCAGTTACCTGGACAGCCGTAACTATGGCTACACCTTC; CDR3aa: CASSYLDSRNYGYTF
d_gene: TRBD1; abundance: -; j_gene: TRBJ1-1; v_gene: TRBV29-1; CDR3nt: TGCAGCGTTGACCAGGGGGGGACTGAAGCTTTCTTT; CDR3aa: CSVDQGGTEAFF
d_gene: -; abundance: -; j_gene: TRBJ2-7; v_gene: TRBV28; CDR3nt: TGTGCCAGCAGACTCGGACACCTCGCCTCCTACGAGCAGTACTTC; CDR3aa: CASRLGHLASYEQYF
d_gene: TRBD1; abundance: -; j_gene: TRBJ2-7; v_gene: TRBV7-6; CDR3nt: TGTGCCAGCAGCCTAGTCCCGGACAGGAGCTACGAGCAGTACTTC; CDR3aa: CASSLVPDRSYEQYF
d_gene: -; abundance: -; j_gene: TRBJ2-5; v_gene: TRBV7-6; CDR3nt: TGTGCCAGCAGCCTAGGGTCATCAAGGACCCAGTACTTC; CDR3aa: CASSLGSSRTQYF
d_gene: TRBD1; abundance: -; j_gene: TRBJ2-7; v_gene: TRBV5-1; CDR3nt: TGCGCCAGCAGCTTTGGGACAGGGCCTACCTACGAGCAGTACTTC; CDR3aa: CASSFGTGPTYEQYF
d_gene: -; abundance: -; j_gene: TRBJ2-2; v_gene: TRBV18; CDR3nt: TGTGCCAGCTCACCATTGGGTTCAACCGGGGAGCTGTTTTTT; CDR3aa: CASSPLGSTGELFF
d_gene: -; abundance: -; j_gene: TRBJ2-5; v_gene: TRBV5-4; CDR3nt: TGTGCCAGCAGCGCGGGTAACGGACCACAAGAGACCCAGTACTTC; CDR3aa: CASSAGNGPQETQYF
d_gene: TRBD2; abundance: -; j_gene: TRBJ2-1; v_gene: TRBV2; CDR3nt: TGTGCCAGCAGCGGTGGGCGGGGGGCGCCCAACAATGAGCAGTTCTTC; CDR3aa: CASSGGRGAPNNEQFF
d_gene: -; abundance: -; j_gene: TRBJ2-7; v_gene: TRBV6-6; CDR3nt: TGTGCCAGCAGTTACTCGCCCTACGAGCAGTACTTC; CDR3aa: CASSYSPYEQYF
d_gene: -; abundance: -; j_gene: TRBJ2-7; v_gene: TRBV5-1; CDR3nt: TGCGCCAGCAGCTCCGGGACGGTAACCTACGAGCAGTACTTC; CDR3aa: CASSSGTVTYEQYF
d_gene: TRBD1; abundance: -; j_gene: TRBJ2-3; v_gene: TRBV7-9; CDR3nt: TGTGCCATTCTTACGGGGACAGAGTCCACAGATACGCAGTATTTT; CDR3aa: CAILTGTESTDTQYF
d_gene: TRBD1; abundance: -; j_gene: TRBJ1-5; v_gene: TRBV15; CDR3nt: TGTGCCACCAGCAGAGGACAGGGGACTCAGCCCCAGCATTTT; CDR3aa: CATSRGQGTQPQHF
d_gene: TRBD1; abundance: -; j_gene: TRBJ2-2; v_gene: TRBV28; CDR3nt: TGTGCCAGCAGTACAAACAGGGGCGGCGGGGAGCTGTTTTTT; CDR3aa: CASSTNRGGGELFF
d_gene: -; abundance: -; j_gene: TRBJ1-3; v_gene: TRBV5-4; CDR3nt: TGTGCCAGTTCGGACTCCAGCTCTGGAAACACCATATATTTT; CDR3aa: CASSDSSSGNTIYF
d_gene: -; abundance: -; j_gene: TRBJ2-1; v_gene: TRBV29-1; CDR3nt: TGCAGCTCCGGCTGGCAGGGGAAGGGTAATGAGCAGTTCTTC; CDR3aa: CSSGWQGKGNEQFF
d_gene: -; abundance: few; j_gene: TRBJ1-5; v_gene: TRBV11-2; CDR3nt: TGTGCCAGCAGCTTAATGGCCAACCTGCCCCAGCATTTT; CDR3aa: CASSLMANLPQHF
d_gene: -; abundance: -; j_gene: TRBJ1-2; v_gene: TRBV19; CDR3nt: TGTGCCAGTAGTGTCGCGGGGGCGAACTATGGCTACACCTTC; CDR3aa: CASSVAGANYGYTF
d_gene: -; abundance: -; j_gene: TRBJ1-2; v_gene: TRBV6-1; CDR3nt: TGTGCCAGCAGCTCACCCCCCTCGGGCTACACCTTC; CDR3aa: CASSSPPSGYTF
d_gene: TRBD2; abundance: -; j_gene: TRBJ2-2; v_gene: TRBV15; CDR3nt: TGTGCCACCAGCAGAGATGGAGCGGGGGGGAACACCGGGGAGCTGTTTTTT; CDR3aa: CATSRDGAGGNTGELFF
d_gene: TRBD2; abundance: -; j_gene: TRBJ2-3; v_gene: TRBV7-9; CDR3nt: TGTGCCAGCAGCGCCGGGACTAGCGGGAGTCCCACAGATACGCAGTATTTT; CDR3aa: CASSAGTSGSPTDTQYF
d_gene: -; abundance: -; j_gene: TRBJ2-5; v_gene: TRBV2; CDR3nt: TGTGCCAGCAGTGGGGAGGTTCCGGGTCAAGAGACCCAGTACTTC; CDR3aa: CASSGEVPGQETQYF
d_gene: -; abundance: -; j_gene: TRBJ1-1; v_gene: TRBV6-4; CDR3nt: TGTGCCAGCAGTGGAAGTGGGGGGGCGGGCACTGAAGCTTTCTTT; CDR3aa: CASSGSGGAGTEAFF
d_gene: -; abundance: -; j_gene: TRBJ2-7; v_gene: TRBV5-1; CDR3nt: TGCGCCAGCAGCTTGCAAGACGGGACGGAGCAGTACTTC; CDR3aa: CASSLQDGTEQYF
d_gene: TRBD1; abundance: -; j_gene: TRBJ1-1; v_gene: TRBV28; CDR3nt: TGTGCCAGCAGTTTATGGGCAGGGGGCCCTATGAACACTGAAGCTTTCTTT; CDR3aa: CASSLWAGGPMNTEAFF
d_gene: -; abundance: -; j_gene: TRBJ2-1; v_gene: TRBV10-3; CDR3nt: TGTGCCATCAGTGTTAACAATGAGCAGTTCTTC; CDR3aa: CAISVNNEQFF
d_gene: -; abundance: -; j_gene: TRBJ2-7; v_gene: TRBV2; CDR3nt: TGTGCCAGCAGCCGGACCCTTCTCAACGAGCAGTACTTC; CDR3aa: CASSRTLLNEQYF
d_gene: -; abundance: -; j_gene: TRBJ2-2; v_gene: TRBV5-4; CDR3nt: TGTGCCAGCAGCTCCCGGAGGACGAACACCGGGGAGCTGTTTTTT; CDR3aa: CASSSRRTNTGELFF
d_gene: -; abundance: -; j_gene: TRBJ2-5; v_gene: TRBV7-9; CDR3nt: TGTGCCAGCAGCTTAGGGAGTCTGACCCAAGAGACCCAGTACTTC; CDR3aa: CASSLGSLTQETQYF
d_gene: -; abundance: -; j_gene: TRBJ2-5; v_gene: TRBV11-3; CDR3nt: TGTGCCAGCAGCTCAGGCGGGACAACGACAACCCAGTACTTC; CDR3aa: CASSSGGTTTTQYF
d_gene: TRBD2; abundance: -; j_gene: TRBJ2-5; v_gene: TRBV6-6; CDR3nt: TGTGCCAGCAGCCTTGGGGCTAGCGGAGAGACCCAGTACTTC; CDR3aa: CASSLGASGETQYF
d_gene: -; abundance: -; j_gene: TRBJ1-1; v_gene: TRBV2; CDR3nt: TGTGCCAGCAGTGTTGAGGGGACGAACACTGAAGCTTTCTTT; CDR3aa: CASSVEGTNTEAFF
d_gene: TRBD2; abundance: -; j_gene: TRBJ2-3; v_gene: TRBV2; CDR3nt: TGTGCCAGCAGTGAGGCTAGCGGGAGTATAAATACGCAGTATTTT; CDR3aa: CASSEASGSINTQYF
d_gene: -; abundance: -; j_gene: TRBJ1-5; v_gene: TRBV27; CDR3nt: TGTGCCAGCAGTTTAAGCAGAAATCAGCCCCAGCATTTT; CDR3aa: CASSLSRNQPQHF
d_gene: -; abundance: once; j_gene: TRBJ2-6; v_gene: TRBV7-9; CDR3nt: TGTGCCAGCAGCCGGGAAACAGGGTCTGGGGCCAACGTCCTGACTTTC; CDR3aa: CASSRETGSGANVLTF
d_gene: -; abundance: -; j_gene: TRBJ2-7; v_gene: TRBV28; CDR3nt: TGTGCCAGCACGGGGGGCCCCTACGAGCAGTACTTC; CDR3aa: CASTGGPYEQYF